This T cell receptor (beta chain) was found in a study of cytomegalovirus exposure and HLA in healthy donors. As for the study in general: Among around 400 genotyped donors, about 83% fell in the Caucasian-associated ancestry cluster.

PCR involved 60 Vbeta and 13 Jbeta primers. TCRdb's table, derived via immunoSEQ multiplex PCR, lists solely in-frame clones and lacks some. Of roughly 100,000 clones in the sample, 71% were seen once. Between the trimmed V and J ends, which lost 0 bases and 4 bases, there was a span of 8 bases. This CDR3 has 13 amino acids. The V gene's germline CDR1 is SGDLS and CDR2 YYNGEE. Broader study findings: Roughly uniform depth of sequencing across donors was assumed in presence/absence analyses.

Of note for this clone: Its cognate antigen is unknown.

V gene TRBV9 combines with J gene TRBJ2-7; no clear D. The sequencing input was PBMCs. The source of this sequence is a female donor in good health and CMV-seronegative. CDR3 nucleotide sequence: TGTGCCAGCAGCGTAGTCCCCGGGTACGAGCAGTACTTC. It encodes CASSVVPGYEQYF.